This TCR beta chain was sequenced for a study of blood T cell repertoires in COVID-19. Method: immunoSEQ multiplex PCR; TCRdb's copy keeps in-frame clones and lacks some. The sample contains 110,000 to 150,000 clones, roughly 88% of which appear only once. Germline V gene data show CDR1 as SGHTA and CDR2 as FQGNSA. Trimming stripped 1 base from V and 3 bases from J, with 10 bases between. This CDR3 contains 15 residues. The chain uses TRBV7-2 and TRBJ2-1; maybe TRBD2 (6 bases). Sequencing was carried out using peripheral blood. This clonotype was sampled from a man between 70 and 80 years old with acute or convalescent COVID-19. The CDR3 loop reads CASSLESSVYNEQFF. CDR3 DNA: TGTGCCAGCAGCTTAGAGTCTAGCGTCTACAATGAGCAGTTCTTC.